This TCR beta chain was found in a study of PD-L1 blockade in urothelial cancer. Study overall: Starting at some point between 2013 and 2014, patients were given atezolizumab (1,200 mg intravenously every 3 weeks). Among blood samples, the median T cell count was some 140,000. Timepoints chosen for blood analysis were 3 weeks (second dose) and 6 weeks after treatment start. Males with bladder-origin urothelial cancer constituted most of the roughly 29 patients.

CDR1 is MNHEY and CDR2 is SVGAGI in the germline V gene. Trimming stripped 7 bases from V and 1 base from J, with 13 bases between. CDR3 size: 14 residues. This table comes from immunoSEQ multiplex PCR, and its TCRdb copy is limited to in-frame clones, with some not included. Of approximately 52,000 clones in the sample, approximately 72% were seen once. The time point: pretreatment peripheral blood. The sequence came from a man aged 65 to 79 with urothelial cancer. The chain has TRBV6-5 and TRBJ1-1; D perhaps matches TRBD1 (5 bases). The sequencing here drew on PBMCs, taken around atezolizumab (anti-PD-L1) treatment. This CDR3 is CASTLRGGNTEAFF. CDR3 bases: TGTGCCAGCACCCTTAGGGGAGGGAACACTGAAGCTTTCTTT.